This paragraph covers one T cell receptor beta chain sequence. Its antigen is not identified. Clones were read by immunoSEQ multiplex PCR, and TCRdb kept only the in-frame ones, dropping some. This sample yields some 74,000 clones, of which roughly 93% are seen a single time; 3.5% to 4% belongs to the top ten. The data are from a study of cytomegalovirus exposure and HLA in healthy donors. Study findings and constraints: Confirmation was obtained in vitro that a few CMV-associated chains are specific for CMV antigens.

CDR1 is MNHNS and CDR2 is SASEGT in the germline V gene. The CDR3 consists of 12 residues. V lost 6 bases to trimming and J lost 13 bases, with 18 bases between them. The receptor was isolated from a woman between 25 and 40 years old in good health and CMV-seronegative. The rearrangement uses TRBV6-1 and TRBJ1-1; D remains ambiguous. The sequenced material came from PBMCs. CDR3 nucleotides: TGTGCCAGCAGGGAACATGGTACAGCCGGTTTCTTT. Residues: CASREHGTAGFF.